This TCR beta chain is drawn from a study of blood T cell repertoires in COVID-19. Individuals aged about 18 to 90 years were recruited from 24 US areas. Participants were placed into cohorts based on the clinical history they reported. Only in-frame clones appear in the TCRdb table, and some are missing; sequencing was by immunoSEQ multiplex PCR. The data show about 200,000 clones, more than 70% seen once. V was clipped by 4 bases and J by 2 bases, with 10 bases between them. The CDR3 consists of 14 residues. CDR1 is MGHRA, CDR2 YSYEKL, per germline. This clonotype was sampled from a man aged 35 to 55 with acute COVID-19. J is TRBJ2-3 and V is TRBV4-1; no firm D call. The sequenced material came from PBMCs or T cells enriched from blood (not recorded which). The DNA for the CDR3 is TGCGCCAGCAGCCCATGGGCAATCACAGATACGCAGTATTTT. Its translation: CASSPWAITDTQYF.